This is a list of T cell receptor beta chains from one sample in a study of PD-1 blockade in classical Hodgkin lymphoma. Only in-frame clones appear in the TCRdb table, and some are missing; sequencing was by immunoSEQ multiplex PCR. The profile shows 11,000 to 15,000 clones, about 81% of them singletons. Sequencing used peripheral blood mononuclear cells (PBMCs), obtained at baseline. The receptors were sampled from a human donor with classical Hodgkin lymphoma. Each CDR3 is given with its conserved first and last residue. A row's size may be missing; if present it is once, few, many or a size class.

.	TRBV5-4	TRBJ2-1	CASSLGEQFF
.	TRBV19	TRBJ2-2	CASIGTSGDTGELFF
.	TRBV6-1	TRBJ2-2	CASSGIAGVAGELFF
.	TRBV5-1	TRBJ1-2	CASSLAGGQAYGYTF
few	TRBV10-1	TRBJ1-4	CASNPGTENEKLFF
.	TRBV5-1	TRBJ2-2	CASSYTGTSGRHLTAGELFF
.	TRBV30	TRBJ2-5	CAWMPPSGGPAETQYF
.	TRBV2	TRBJ2-3	CASSVGQTTDTQYF
once	TRBV4-1	TRBJ2-3	CASSQRQTDTQYF
.	TRBV9	TRBJ1-1	CASSVRPVSVNTEAFF
once	TRBV7-9	TRBJ1-1	CASSEGNTEAFF
.	TRBV7-9	TRBJ2-3	CASSSRSGRAEDTQYF
.	TRBV7-2	TRBJ1-1	CASSPTGGPEAFF
.	TRBV7-3	TRBJ1-1	CASSPWDSHTEAFF
.	TRBV5-4	TRBJ2-3	CASSSLLRGGAGDTQYF
once	TRBV19	TRBJ1-1	CASSIRGQGNTEAFF
.	TRBV28	TRBJ2-3	CASSSGGAGTDTQYF
.	TRBV16	TRBJ2-7	CASSQFSPSYEQYF
.	TRBV27	TRBJ2-7	CASSWDGDSYEQYF